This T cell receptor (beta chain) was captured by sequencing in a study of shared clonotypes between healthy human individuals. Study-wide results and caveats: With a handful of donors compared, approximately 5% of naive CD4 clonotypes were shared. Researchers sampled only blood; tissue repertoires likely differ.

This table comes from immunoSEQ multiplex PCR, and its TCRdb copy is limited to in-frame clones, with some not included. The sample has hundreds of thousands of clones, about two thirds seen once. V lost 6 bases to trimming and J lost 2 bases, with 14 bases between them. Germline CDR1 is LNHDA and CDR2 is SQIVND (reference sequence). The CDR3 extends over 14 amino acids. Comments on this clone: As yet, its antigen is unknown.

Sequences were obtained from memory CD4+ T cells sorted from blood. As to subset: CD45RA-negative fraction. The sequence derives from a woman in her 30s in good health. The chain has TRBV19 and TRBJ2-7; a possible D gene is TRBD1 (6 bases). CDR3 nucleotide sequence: TGTGCCAGTAGCTCCCCGGACAGAACCTACGAGCAGTACTTC. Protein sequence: CASSSPDRTYEQYF.